The 28 T cell receptor beta chains given below trace back to one sample, sequenced in a study of T-cell memory formation after mild COVID-19. Each CDR3 protein gets one entry after TCRdb re-called the 5' RACE reads with MiXCR. The sample includes roughly 310,000 distinct CDR3 sequences, 15% of them seen just once. Sequencing was performed on PBMCs or a T cell subset sorted from them (not recorded which). The receptors stem from a man younger than 35 who had mild COVID-19 (a few samples of this study predate the infection). Cell type and time point are not known.

This chain connects TRBV5-1 to TRBJ2-1; TRBD1 aligns across 8 bases. J was trimmed by 10 bases and V by 4 bases; bases with no gene match: 13. Germline V lookup: CDR1 SGHRS, CDR2 YFSETQ. CDR3 length: 15 amino acids. The CDR3 coding sequence is TGCGCCAGCAGCAATTCAGGGGGCGAGGTTCGGGAGCAGTTCTTC. It encodes CASSNSGGEVREQFF.

J is TRBJ2-3 and V is TRBV24-1, with TRBD1 matching 7 bases. There are 21 residues in the CDR3. From germline, CDR1 is KGHDR and CDR2 SFDVKD. J was trimmed by 2 bases and V by 0 bases; bases with no gene match: 19. The CDR3 is CATSDLRFWDRQKGNTDTQYF. As DNA, the CDR3 is TGTGCCACCAGTGATTTGCGGTTCTGGGACAGACAAAAAGGAAACACAGATACGCAGTATTTT.

This chain links TRBV5-1 with TRBJ2-3; 11 nucleotides line up with TRBD2. The V gene's germline CDR1 is SGHRS and CDR2 YFSETQ. After removal of 4 bases from V and 5 bases from J, the junction contained 3 bases not matched to a gene. The CDR3 has 14 residues. For the CDR3, the DNA is TGCGCCAGCAGCATGGGACTAGCGGAAGATACGCAGTATTTT. Protein sequence: CASSMGLAEDTQYF.

The J gene is TRBJ2-1, the V gene TRBV5-1, with D uncertain. Germline V CDR1 and CDR2: SGHRS, YFSETQ. V was pared by 0 bases and J by 5 bases, with 12 bases between. The CDR3 sequence is 15 residues long. The CDR3 nucleotides read TGCGCCAGCAGCTTGGACCCCTTCGCCAACAATGAGCAGTTCTTC. This codes for CASSLDPFANNEQFF.

This sequence joins TRBV29-1 and TRBJ1-1; D unclear. The CDR3 covers 12 residues. V lost 6 bases, J lost 3 bases, and 11 bases lay in between. CDR1 is SQVTM, CDR2 ANQGSEA, per germline. The CDR3 nucleotides are TGCAGCGTGAGATACATGGACACTGAAGCTTTCTTT. It is translated as CSVRYMDTEAFF. The full variable domain, with the rest looked up from reference TRBV29-1 and TRBJ1-1, is SAVISQKPSRDICQRGTSLTIQCQVDSQVTMMFWYRQQPGQSLTLIATANQGSEATYESGFVIDKFPISRPNLTFSTLTVSNMSPEDSSIYLCSVRYMDTEAFFGQGTRLTVV.

CDR3 nucleotides: TGTGCCAGCAGCTACCAGGGGCTTACGGAGACCCAGTACTTC. Its translation is CASSYQGLTETQYF. V and J are TRBV3-1 and TRBJ2-5; a weak D match, TRBD1 (6 bases). The ends were cut back, 5 bases at V and 5 bases at J, with 15 bases in the middle. Looked up from germline, CDR1 is LGHDT and CDR2 is YNNKEL (reference sequence). This CDR3 comprises 14 residues.

V is TRBV29-1 and J is TRBJ2-3, with D perhaps assigned TRBD1 or TRBD2 (6 bases each). The ends were cut back, 8 bases at V and 6 bases at J, with 18 bases in the middle. The CDR3 loop spans 13 amino acids. Germline V CDR1 and CDR2: SQVTM, ANQGSEA. The CDR3 coding sequence is TGCAGCTTTGGGGGGCTAGCTTCCGATACGCAGTATTTT. Amino acid sequence: CSFGGLASDTQYF.

CDR3 nucleotide sequence: TGTGCCAGCAGCAAGACAGGGGATGGGGAAGAGACCCAGTACTTC. Translation: CASSKTGDGEETQYF. This chain uses TRBV7-9 with TRBJ2-5; 8 bases are shared with TRBD1. Germline lookup yields CDR1 SEHNR and CDR2 FQNEAQ (reference sequence). V trimming: 5 bases; J trimming: 3 bases; junction bases outside the gene matches: 8. This CDR3 is 15 amino acids long.

This clonotype appeared a few times. This chain uses TRBV9 with TRBJ1-2, with D tentatively TRBD1 (5 bases). The CDR3 length is 15 residues. Trimming removed 7 bases at V and 7 bases at J, with 23 bases between. Germline CDR1 and CDR2: SGDLS and YYNGEE. CDR3 residues: CASGRLEQGFSGYTF. The CDR3 DNA follows: TGTGCCAGCGGGAGGTTGGAGCAGGGATTCAGTGGCTACACCTTC.

This sequence joins TRBV7-3 and TRBJ2-3, with TRBD1 matching over 8 bases. After removal of 9 bases from V and 4 bases from J, the junction contained 21 bases not matched to a gene. CDR3 size: 18 residues. Per the germline V gene, CDR1 is SGHTA and CDR2 is FQGTGA. The CDR3 DNA sequence: TGTGCCAGAAGCCCGATAGGGACAGGATCATCTCTGGCAGATACGCAGTATTTT. As protein: CARSPIGTGSSLADTQYF.

This clonotype was seen a few times. This rearrangement joins TRBV11-2 to TRBJ2-7; tentative D call: TRBD1 (6 bases). Trimming cost V 0 bases and J 4 bases, with 13 bases left between them. CDR3 size: 15 residues. Germline V gives CDR1 SGHAT, CDR2 FQNNGV. The CDR3 sequence: CASSLEVGQQYEQYF. CDR3 coding DNA: TGTGCCAGCAGCTTAGAAGTAGGACAGCAATACGAGCAGTACTTC.

This clonotype turned up a few times. The chain couples TRBV5-1 to TRBJ2-5; D may be TRBD1 (5 bases). CDR1 and CDR2 from the germline V gene are SGHRS and YFSETQ. The CDR3 runs to 15 residues. The ends were cut back, 0 bases at V and 2 bases at J, with 11 bases in the middle. This CDR3 is CASSLAPRVQETQYF. The CDR3, as DNA: TGCGCCAGCAGCTTGGCCCCCAGGGTGCAAGAGACCCAGTACTTC.

The genes are TRBV9 and TRBJ2-2; tentatively, D is TRBD2 (6 bases). The germline V gene has CDR1 SGDLS and CDR2 YYNGEE. The CDR3 is made up of 16 amino acids. Trimming pared 4 bases from V and 6 bases from J, leaving 19 bases between. For the CDR3, the DNA is TGTGCCAGCAGCCCCAGGAGGGTAGCGGTAGCCGGGGAGCTGTTTTTT. Amino acid sequence: CASSPRRVAVAGELFF.

This clonotype was recorded a few times. The chain employs TRBV12-5 and TRBJ2-3, with 8 bases lining up with TRBD1. J was trimmed by 2 bases and V by 4 bases; bases with no gene match: 8. Germline CDR1 is LGHNT and CDR2 is FRNRAP. CDR3 size: 16 residues. CDR3 amino acids: CASGSSGQGYTDTQYF. In nucleotides, the CDR3 is TGTGCTAGTGGTTCGTCTGGACAGGGATACACAGATACGCAGTATTTT.

In this sample, this clonotype turned up a few times. The gene calls are TRBV11-2 and TRBJ1-1, with D possibly matching TRBD1 (5 bases). Germline V CDR1 and CDR2: SGHAT, FQNNGV. Deletions cut 3 bases from V and 4 bases from J, with 15 bases between. The CDR3 sequence is 15 residues long. The CDR3, as DNA: TGTGCCAGCAGCTTCAATGTCAGGGAGGGCACTGAAGCTTTCTTT. This translates into CASSFNVREGTEAFF.

This sequence joins TRBV7-2 and TRBJ1-1, with D possibly TRBD1 on 5 matching bases. The CDR3 is 14 residues long. V lost 3 bases, J lost 0 bases, and 8 bases lay in between. CDR1 SGHTA and CDR2 FQGNSA come from the germline V gene. CDR3 sequence (DNA): TGTGCCAGCAGCTTCGGGACGGTGAACACTGAAGCTTTCTTT. Translating gives CASSFGTVNTEAFF.

This clonotype was detected a few times. The rearrangement links TRBV9 to TRBJ1-2, with D possibly TRBD1 on 6 matching bases. The V end lost 4 bases, the J end lost 8 bases, and 18 bases lay between the germline ends. This CDR3 spans 14 amino acids. Germline lookup yields CDR1 SGDLS and CDR2 YYNGEE. CDR3 DNA: TGTGCCAGCAGCACCCGGGCTCTCAGGGGCGGCTACACCTTC. It encodes CASSTRALRGGYTF.

V is TRBV28 and J is TRBJ1-2; 12 bases are a match to TRBD1. With V trimmed by 4 bases and J by 2 bases, 11 bases remained unmatched. CDR1 MDHEN and CDR2 SYDVKM come from the germline V gene. This CDR3 spans 18 amino acids. The CDR3 loop is CASSSQPGQGARNYGYTF. CDR3 DNA sequence: TGTGCCAGCAGTTCGCAACCGGGACAGGGGGCGCGGAACTATGGCTACACCTTC.

Notes on this clonotype: Since the CDR3 does not end with the conserved phenylalanine or tryptophan, this likely comes from a read error. The chain joins TRBV7-2 to TRBJ1-2; a weak D match, TRBD1 (5 bases). From germline, CDR1 is SGHTA and CDR2 FQGNSA. The CDR3 loop spans 14 amino acids. With 2 bases removed from V and 0 bases from J, the gap between germline ends came to 7 bases. In nucleotides, the CDR3 is TGTGCCAGCAGCTTAAGACAGACTAACTATGGCTACACCTTA. Its translation is CASSLRQTNYGYTL.

As for this clonotype: Relative to the germline gene, one junction end is altered; a read error may explain this. The V gene is TRBV6-5, the J gene TRBJ2-5; D is tentatively TRBD1 or TRBD2 (6 bases each). The CDR3 has 15 amino acids. Germline loops: CDR1 MNHEY, CDR2 SVGAGI. As DNA, the CDR3 is TGTGCCAGCAGTCACTCGCCAGGGGCGGGGGAGACCCAGTACTTC. Translation gives CASSHSPGAGETQYF.

This clonotype occurred a few times. The J gene is TRBJ2-7, the V gene TRBV6-2 or TRBV6-3, with TRBD2 as a possible D gene (5 bases). This CDR3 contains 12 residues. Germline V lookup: CDR1 MNHEY, CDR2 SVGEGT. Trimming stripped 6 bases from V and 6 bases from J, with 12 bases between. CDR3: CASRLPGGEQYV. Here the CDR3 DNA reads TGTGCCAGCAGGCTTCCAGGAGGCGAGCAGTACGTC.

The rearrangement links TRBV13 to TRBJ2-4, with D possibly called TRBD1 or TRBD2 (5 bases each). V was shortened by 1 base and J by 4 bases, with 14 bases between the two germline ends. Germline CDR1 reads PRHDT; CDR2 reads FYEKMQ (reference sequence). The CDR3 totals 16 residues. The CDR3 nucleotides read TGTGCCAGCAGCTTAGATCCGCCCGGGGCAAAAAACATTCAGTACTTC. It codes for CASSLDPPGAKNIQYF.

This clonotype appeared a few times. V and J are TRBV6-5 and TRBJ2-3; D gene uncertain. Germline loops: CDR1 MNHEY, CDR2 SVGAGI. V shed 6 bases and J shed 0 bases, with 13 bases lying between them. The CDR3 covers 15 residues. CDR3 nucleotides: TGTGCCAGCAGGAGACTTAGCAGTAGCACAGATACGCAGTATTTT. Protein sequence: CASRRLSSSTDTQYF.

The chain recombines TRBV7-2 with TRBJ1-2; 10 nucleotides align to TRBD1. Germline CDR1 and CDR2: SGHTA and FQGNSA. J gave up 6 bases and V 5 bases, and 9 bases lay outside the gene matches. CDR3 length equals 15 residues. DNA of the CDR3: TGTGCCAGCAGCACGCGACAGGGGGCGGTAAATGGCTACACCTTC. It specifies CASSTRQGAVNGYTF.

In its sample, this clonotype was seen a few times. The rearrangement joins TRBV5-5 to TRBJ2-3; TRBD1 aligns across 8 bases. This CDR3 has 15 residues. Losses at the gene ends were 5 bases for V and 1 base for J; bases not matched to a gene: 6. Germline assignment: CDR1 SGHKS and CDR2 YYEKEE (reference sequence). CDR3 loop: CASSTRDRRTDTQYF. The CDR3 DNA is TGTGCCAGCAGTACCCGGGACAGGCGCACAGATACGCAGTATTTT.

In its sample, this clonotype was seen many times. This rearrangement joins TRBV7-2 to TRBJ2-5, with D possibly TRBD2 on 5 matching bases. The CDR3 spans 13 residues. Germline V gene data show CDR1 as SGHTA and CDR2 as FQGNSA. Trimming shortened V by 1 base and J by 4 bases, and 7 bases separated the two germline ends. DNA of the CDR3: TGTGCCAGCAGCTTAGTTGGGAGAGAGACCCAGTACTTC. Translated: CASSLVGRETQYF.

This chain uses TRBV3-1 with TRBJ1-4; 7 nucleotides line up with TRBD1. V gave up 4 bases and J gave up 6 bases; unmatched junction bases: 5. CDR1 is LGHDT and CDR2 is YNNKEL in the germline V gene (reference sequence). The CDR3 runs to 14 residues. CDR3 in amino acids: CASSLGTAYEKLFF. The CDR3 region has the DNA TGTGCCAGCAGCCTCGGGACAGCCTATGAAAAACTGTTTTTT.

This clonotype was seen only a few times. The gene calls are TRBV19 and TRBJ1-1; a weak D match, TRBD1 (5 bases). Germline V gene data show CDR1 as LNHDA and CDR2 as SQIVND (reference sequence). V was cut by 1 base and J by 3 bases, with 18 bases left in between. The CDR3 spans 17 residues. CDR3 DNA: TGTGCCAGTAGTATAGGAGATGGGACCCCGAGGGACACTGAAGCTTTCTTT. Translating gives CASSIGDGTPRDTEAFF.